This TCR beta chain derives from a study of monozygotic twins with inflammatory bowel disease. TCRdb re-called the 5' RACE reads, yielding one record per CDR3 amino acid sequence without DNA. The listing records about 160,000 distinct CDR3 sequences. The source material was blood. The origin of this receptor is a human donor with ulcerative colitis or Crohn's disease, or a healthy co-twin of an affected twin (not recorded which).

The CDR3 loop reads CASSIDRGANTGELFF. The V call is TRBV19, the J call TRBJ2-2. This CDR3 spans 16 amino acids. CDR1 and CDR2 (germline): LNHDA, SQIVND (reference sequence). Looking up the rest from reference TRBV19 and TRBJ2-2 gives the full variable domain: DGGITQSPKYLFRKEGQNVTLSCEQNLNHDAMYWYRQDPGQGLRLIYYSQIVNDFQKGDIAEGYSVSREKKESFPLTVTSAQKNPTAFYLCASSIDRGANTGELFFGEGSRLTVL.